What follows are 13 T cell receptor beta chains derived from one specimen sequenced in a study of CD8 T cells in Susac syndrome. cDNA came from roughly 0.53 to 1 ug RNA primed by random hexamers. From the immunoSEQ multiplex PCR reads, TCRdb called clonotypes with MiXCR, one entry per CDR3 protein. Here the sample spans about 210,000 distinct CDR3 sequences, about 95% being singletons. The sequencing sample was made of CD4+ T cells from PBMCs. The receptors come from a human donor with Susac syndrome.

The CDR3: CASSSASGYGYTF. In DNA, the CDR3 is TGTGCCAGCAGCTCAGCGTCAGGGTATGGCTACACCTTC. The chain is built from TRBV7-9 and TRBJ1-2, with a weak D call TRBD1 (5 bases). V gave up 4 bases and J gave up 5 bases, with 11 bases separating them. Germline-derived CDR1 and CDR2 are SEHNR and FQNEAQ (reference sequence). CDR3 size: 13 residues.

The chain links TRBV14 to TRBJ1-1, with unresolved D. The CDR3 loop spans 14 amino acids. CDR1 SGHDN and CDR2 FVKESK come from the germline V gene. V lost 2 bases and J lost 0, with 7 bases in between. CDR3 region: CASSQNFVNTEAFF. For the CDR3, the DNA is TGTGCCAGCAGCCAAAATTTCGTGAACACTGAAGCTTTCTTT.

The V gene is TRBV12-3 or TRBV12-4, the J gene TRBJ2-1; 10 nucleotides line up with TRBD2. This CDR3 has 15 residues. Germline trimming cut 6 bases from V and 9 bases from J; bases unmatched to any gene: 11. CDR3 amino acids: CASSTSRTSGSEQFF. The CDR3 DNA reads TGTGCCAGCAGCACTAGTAGGACTAGCGGTAGTGAGCAGTTCTTC.

V gene TRBV2 combines with J gene TRBJ2-2; 12 bases agree with TRBD2. Germline-derived CDR1 and CDR2 are SNHLY and FYNNEI. After removal of 6 bases from V and 4 bases from J, the junction contained 6 bases not matched to a gene. The CDR3 is 16 residues long. CDR3 coding DNA: TGTGCCAGCAGCCTCACTAGCGGGGGGAGCACCGGGGAGCTGTTTTTT. Translated: CASSLTSGGSTGELFF.

This sequence joins TRBV12-3 or TRBV12-4 and TRBJ2-1; 12 nucleotides agree with TRBD1. The V segment lost 10 bases and the J segment 8 bases; nucleotides outside the gene matches: 12. The CDR3 has 15 amino acids. The DNA of the CDR3 is TGTGCCACCCGGATCGGGGACAGGGGGCTCTATGAGCAGTTCTTC. Its translation is CATRIGDRGLYEQFF.

V and J are TRBV27 and TRBJ2-7, with 8 bases lining up with TRBD1. Unmatched junction bases numbered 5, after V lost 2 bases and J lost 5 bases. CDR1 and CDR2 from the germline V gene are MNHEY and SMNVEV (reference sequence). There are 14 residues in the CDR3. CDR3 residues: CASSLGSGGHEQYF. The CDR3 DNA is TGTGCCAGCAGTTTAGGGTCAGGGGGCCACGAGCAGTACTTC.

The rearrangement joins TRBV11-1 to TRBJ1-2; 10 positions agree with TRBD1. J lost 13 bases, V lost 4 bases, and 9 bases had no gene match. The CDR3 extends over 13 amino acids. Germline CDR1 and CDR2: SGHAT and FQDESV (reference sequence). The CDR3 nucleotides read TGTGCCAGCAGCTCCGGGACAGGGGTAAAGGGCACCTTC. Its protein product is CASSSGTGVKGTF.

The chain carries TRBV20-1 and TRBJ2-5, with D unresolved. Germline V gives CDR1 DFQATT, CDR2 SNEGSKA (reference sequence). Trimming pared 3 bases from V and 2 bases from J, leaving 10 bases between. CDR3 size: 13 residues. CDR3 DNA sequence: TGCAGTGCTAGGCGAGACTTACAAGAGACCCAGTACTTC. Protein sequence: CSARRDLQETQYF.

The rearrangement links TRBV12-3 or TRBV12-4 to TRBJ1-2; TRBD1 matches at 11 bases. With V trimmed by 5 bases and J by 9 bases, 5 bases remained unmatched. This CDR3 contains 13 residues. The CDR3 coding sequence is TGTGCCAGCAGTCTGGGACAGGGGGTGAGCTACACCTTC. As protein: CASSLGQGVSYTF.

The V and J genes are TRBV30 and TRBJ2-1, with TRBD2 matching 10 bases. V shed 5 bases, J shed 8 bases, and the junction held 12 bases outside the gene matches. The CDR3 covers 15 residues. The germline CDR1 and CDR2 sequences are GTSNPN and SVGIG (reference sequence). The CDR3 sequence is CAWGSGGLGIYEQFF. CDR3 coding DNA: TGTGCCTGGGGTAGCGGGGGGCTAGGGATCTATGAGCAGTTCTTC.

V is TRBV6-2 or TRBV6-3 and J is TRBJ2-5; 15 nucleotides align to TRBD2. The CDR3 totals 18 residues. The J segment lost 3 bases and the V segment lost 5 bases, leaving 10 bases of the junction unmatched. In germline, CDR1 is MNHEY, CDR2 SVGEGT. The chain's CDR3 is CASSDPGTSGGRKETQYF. The CDR3 DNA reads TGTGCCAGCAGTGACCCCGGGACTAGCGGGGGGAGGAAAGAGACCCAGTACTTC.

The rearrangement joins TRBV11-3 to TRBJ1-1; 9 bases align to TRBD1. The CDR3 runs 16 residues. With 5 bases clipped from V and 1 base from J, the junction kept 8 bases outside the gene matches. The germline gives CDR1 SGHNT, CDR2 YENEEA. The CDR3 is CASSQNGQGRNTEAFF. The CDR3 DNA sequence: TGTGCCAGCAGCCAGAATGGACAGGGGAGGAACACTGAAGCTTTCTTT.

The chain carries TRBV20-1 and TRBJ1-5; TRBD1 matches at 8 bases. CDR1 is DFQATT, CDR2 SNEGSKA, per germline (reference sequence). V shed 6 bases and J 7 bases; nucleotides not matched to a gene: 8. CDR3 length: 13 residues. The CDR3 sequence: CSANGQGQQPQHF. In DNA form, the CDR3 reads TGCAGTGCCAACGGACAGGGTCAACAGCCCCAGCATTTT.